This TCR beta chain stems from a study of shared clonotypes between healthy human individuals. Whole-study context: Two women and three men aged 18 to 49 served as donors.

Germline V CDR1 and CDR2: MNHNS, SASEGT. The CDR3 covers 16 residues. V lost 1 base, J lost 3 bases, and 16 bases lay in between. Libraries were prepared by immunoSEQ multiplex PCR; TCRdb keeps only in-frame clonotypes and omits some of them. The sample carries about 820,000 clones, 92% recorded once. Naive CD8 populations comprised CD45RO-negative cells positively selected for CCR7, excluding terminally differentiated effector memory CD45RA+ cells. Study results and limitations: In several donors, about 5% of naive CD4 clonotypes appeared in common. Represented diversity, genetic and exposure-history alike, was limited by few donors.

Note on this clone: What it binds is not known.

The specimen was naive CD8+ T cells sorted from blood. This chain uses TRBV6-1 with TRBJ2-7; possibly TRBD2 for D (6 bases). This sequence was found in a man aged 30 to 39 in good health. The DNA for the CDR3 is TGTGCCAGCAGTGAAGGGTGGGAGGTACGCTTCTACGAGCAGTACTTC. Translated: CASSEGWEVRFYEQYF.